These 25 T cell receptor beta chains share one sample of origin, sequenced in a study of T cells in Graves' hyperthyroidism and ophthalmopathy. TCR beta CDR3 region amplification was performed from RNA transcripts. The study used the HTBI primer set for a first-round RT-PCR of the TCR CDR3. TCRdb processed the multiplex PCR reads anew with MiXCR; each CDR3 protein has one entry. The table has around 600,000 distinct CDR3 sequences, 12% to 15% seen once; the top ten hold around 7%. Specimen: blood. The source of these receptors is a woman aged 18-29 years with Graves' ophthalmopathy.

This clonotype showed up many times. As DNA, the CDR3 is TGCAGTGCTACTAGCGGGAGTAGCACAGATACGCAGTATTTT. This sequence encodes CSATSGSSTDTQYF. The chain is built from TRBV20-1 and TRBJ2-3; 10 bases are a match to TRBD2. The CDR3 loop spans 14 amino acids. In germline, CDR1 is DFQATT, CDR2 SNEGSKA (reference sequence). V trimming: 4 bases; J trimming: 0 bases; junction bases outside the gene matches: 1.

This clonotype was found many times. The rearrangement uses TRBV28 and TRBJ2-1; 14 bases are a match to TRBD2. After removal of 0 bases from V and 3 bases from J, the junction contained 10 bases not matched to a gene. The CDR3 runs to 20 residues. Germline V CDR1 and CDR2: MDHEN, SYDVKM. The CDR3 sequence: CASSLWRTSGRSKHYNEQFF. In DNA, the CDR3 is TGTGCCAGCAGTTTATGGAGGACTAGCGGGAGGTCAAAACACTACAATGAGCAGTTCTTC.

This chain links TRBV14 with TRBJ1-1; D unresolved. V lost 4 bases and J 4 bases, leaving 10 bases between the germline ends. This CDR3 contains 13 residues. CDR1 SGHDN and CDR2 FVKESK come from the germline V gene. The CDR3 region is CASSRQAGTEAFF. In DNA, the CDR3 is TGTGCCAGCAGCCGCCAAGCAGGCACTGAAGCTTTCTTT.

This clonotype was recorded a few times. This chain uses TRBV12-3 or TRBV12-4 with TRBJ1-6; perhaps TRBD1 as D (5 bases). The V gene lost 2 bases and the J gene lost 10 bases, with 12 bases spanning the gap. The CDR3 has 14 amino acids. CDR3 loop: CASSLTAQGSPLHF. CDR3 bases: TGTGCCAGCAGTTTAACAGCCCAGGGATCACCCCTCCACTTT.

The table lists this clonotype with many counts. The genes are TRBV20-1 and TRBJ1-2, with 7 bases that match TRBD1. The ends lost 1 base at V and 4 bases at J; junction bases unmatched: 15. The CDR3 consists of 17 residues. Germline V gene sequence: CDR1 DFQATT, CDR2 SNEGSKA (reference sequence). CDR3 sequence (DNA): TGCAGTGCTAGAGGTGGGGAGACAGGGAAAGGCTCCTATGGCTACACCTTC. Translation: CSARGGETGKGSYGYTF.

Note on this clonotype: A much larger clonotype is one base distant, so this may be a read error. The chain employs TRBV27 and TRBJ1-5, with 8 bases that match TRBD1. There are 12 residues in the CDR3. The V gene's germline CDR1 is MNHEY and CDR2 SMNVEV (reference sequence). The CDR3 coding sequence is TGTGCCGGACGCGGACAGGGTCAGCACCAGCATTTT. It codes for CAGRGQGQHQHF.

Only a few counts were recorded for this clonotype. The chain is built from TRBV9 and TRBJ2-3, with 10 bases that match TRBD2. The CDR3 runs 17 residues. The germline V gene has CDR1 SGDLS and CDR2 YYNGEE. V lost 3 bases to trimming and J lost 3 bases; unmatched junction nucleotides: 10. The CDR3 is CASSDSPSGSETDTQYF. CDR3 sequence (DNA): TGTGCCAGCAGCGACTCCCCTAGCGGGAGTGAAACAGATACGCAGTATTTT.

This clonotype has a count of ten or more. The chain combines TRBV28 with TRBJ2-7; tentatively, D is TRBD1 (5 bases). Trimming pared 5 bases from V and 1 base from J, leaving 15 bases between. This CDR3 is 15 amino acids long. The germline CDR1 and CDR2 sequences are MDHEN and SYDVKM. CDR3 in DNA: TGTGCCAGCAGTCCTAATCTCAGGGATTCCTACGAGCAGTACTTC. Translating it yields CASSPNLRDSYEQYF. Full variable domain (outside the CDR3, taken from reference TRBV28 and TRBJ2-7): DVKVTQSSRYLVKRTGEKVFLECVQDMDHENMFWYRQDPGLGLRLIYFSYDVKMKEKGDIPEGYSVSREKKERFSLILESASTNQTSMYLCASSPNLRDSYEQYFGPGTRLTVT.

This clonotype has ten or more counts. In DNA form, the CDR3 reads TGTGCCAGCAGCCGTGGGACAGCAACCTCCTACGAGCAGTACTTC. Residues: CASSRGTATSYEQYF. The V and J genes are TRBV6-1 and TRBJ2-7, with 7 bases aligning to TRBD1. J gave up 0 bases and V 6 bases, and 8 bases lay outside the gene matches. Germline V lookup: CDR1 MNHNS, CDR2 SASEGT. This CDR3 spans 15 amino acids.

This clonotype occurred a few times. The V gene is TRBV14, the J gene TRBJ2-2; 9 bases align to TRBD2. The CDR3 is 18 residues long. With 0 bases clipped from V and 4 bases from J, the junction kept 9 bases outside the gene matches. Germline values: CDR1 SGHDN, CDR2 FVKESK. The CDR3 loop reads CASSQDVGLAGRTGELFF. CDR3 in DNA: TGTGCCAGCAGCCAAGATGTCGGGCTAGCGGGACGCACCGGGGAGCTGTTTTTT. Full variable domain (rest looked up from reference TRBV14 and TRBJ2-2): EAGVTQFPSHSVIEKGQTVTLRCDPISGHDNLYWYRRVMGKEIKFLLHFVKESKQDESGMPNNRFLAERTGGTYSTLKVQPAELEDSGVYFCASSQDVGLAGRTGELFFGEGSRLTVL.

This clonotype was observed at least ten times. This chain joins TRBV5-1 and TRBJ2-3; 9 nucleotides agree with TRBD1. The germline V gene encodes CDR1 SGHRS and CDR2 YFSETQ. CDR3 length: 15 residues. With 4 bases clipped from V and 4 bases from J, the junction kept 7 bases outside the gene matches. This CDR3 is CASSIGQGPADTQYF. The CDR3 nucleotides read TGCGCCAGCAGCATAGGACAGGGGCCGGCAGATACGCAGTATTTT.

The chain employs TRBV5-1 and TRBJ1-1; D is undetermined. CDR1 is SGHRS and CDR2 is YFSETQ in the germline V gene. The CDR3 contains 16 residues. V lost 0 bases and J 2 bases, leaving 14 bases between the germline ends. CDR3 DNA sequence: TGCGCCAGCAGCTTGGATAGGGAAAGGGCAAACACTGAAGCTTTCTTT. This gives the protein CASSLDRERANTEAFF. Variable domain in full (rest from reference TRBV5-1 and TRBJ1-1): KAGVTQTPRYLIKTRGQQVTLSCSPISGHRSVSWYQQTPGQGLQFLFEYFSETQRNKGNFPGRFSGRQFSNSRSEMNVSTLELGDSALYLCASSLDRERANTEAFFGQGTRLTVV.

This clonotype was observed at least ten times. The chain employs TRBV27 and TRBJ2-7; D is ambiguous. Looked up from germline, CDR1 is MNHEY and CDR2 is SMNVEV (reference sequence). CDR3 length: 14 residues. Trimming shortened V by 5 bases and J by 3 bases, and 14 bases separated the two germline ends. CDR3 bases: TGTGCCAGCAGTCCCGAAGGAATCGACTACGAGCAGTACTTC. Its translation is CASSPEGIDYEQYF.

The V call is TRBV27, the J call TRBJ1-5; D gene ambiguous. This CDR3 has 16 residues. The germline V gene encodes CDR1 MNHEY and CDR2 SMNVEV (reference sequence). Trimming took off 3 bases at V and 0 bases at J, with 12 bases between the two ends. CDR3 amino acids: CASSLGPAGSNQPQHF. The CDR3 DNA follows: TGTGCCAGCAGTTTGGGTCCAGCGGGTAGCAATCAGCCCCAGCATTTT.

This clonotype was seen repeatedly, ten times or more. A read error may account for a junction end that differs from germline. The V and J genes are TRBV5-1 and TRBJ1-2, with D perhaps matching TRBD1 (5 bases). The CDR3 runs 13 residues. The germline V gene encodes CDR1 SGHRS and CDR2 YFSETQ. CDR3 DNA sequence: TGTGCCAGCAGTTTAGTAGGGGACTATGGCTACACCTTC. It encodes CASSLVGDYGYTF.

J is TRBJ2-3 and V is TRBV12-3 or TRBV12-4; D call uncertain. Trimming removed 3 bases from V and 0 bases from J, with 13 bases in between. The CDR3 has 16 amino acids. The CDR3 protein is CASSFPVDISTDTQYF. DNA for the CDR3: TGTGCCAGCAGTTTCCCAGTGGATATTAGCACAGATACGCAGTATTTT.

In its sample, this clonotype was seen a few times. The rearrangement uses TRBV4-2 and TRBJ1-1; 9 bases match TRBD1. V lost 0 bases, J lost 10 bases, and 12 bases stayed unmatched. CDR3 length: 16 residues. Per the germline V gene, CDR1 is LGHNA and CDR2 is YNFKEQ. CDR3 sequence (DNA): TGTGCCAGCAGCCAAGAATTGGGCACAGGGGGCTTGGGAGCTTTCTTT. Encoded protein: CASSQELGTGGLGAFF.

This rearrangement joins TRBV12-5 to TRBJ2-1; D is ambiguous. Trimming took off 7 bases at V and 9 bases at J, with 13 bases between the two ends. Germline CDR1 is LGHNT and CDR2 is FRNRAP. The CDR3 spans 12 residues. The chain's CDR3 is CASVSQSGEQFF. The CDR3 nucleotides read TGTGCTAGTGTTAGCCAATCAGGTGAGCAGTTCTTC.

In its sample, this clonotype was seen many times. The chain employs TRBV12-3 or TRBV12-4 and TRBJ2-3; D unresolved. Trimming shortened V by 5 bases and J by 2 bases, and 11 bases separated the two germline ends. The CDR3 contains 14 residues. In DNA form, the CDR3 reads TGTGCCAGCAGTCCCCGCAGGTACACAGATACGCAGTATTTT. Its translation: CASSPRRYTDTQYF.

This clonotype was found many times. The V and J genes are TRBV12-3 or TRBV12-4 and TRBJ1-4, with TRBD1 matching 8 bases. The CDR3 has 14 amino acids. Trimming at V came to 3 bases and at J to 7 bases, leaving 4 bases not matched to a gene. The DNA of the CDR3 is TGTGCCAGCAGTTTTCAGGGGGCAGTTGAAAAACTGTTTTTT. Its protein product is CASSFQGAVEKLFF.

The chain combines TRBV29-1 with TRBJ1-1, with D tentatively TRBD1 (5 bases). Trimming took 0 bases from V and 0 from J, leaving 11 bases between them. Germline loops: CDR1 SQVTM, CDR2 ANQGSEA. The CDR3 runs 15 residues. Written as DNA, the CDR3 is TGCAGCGTTGAAGATCTTCGGGGGGTGAACACTGAAGCTTTCTTT. This sequence encodes CSVEDLRGVNTEAFF. The full variable domain, in which reference TRBV29-1 and TRBJ1-1 provide the parts outside the CDR3, is SAVISQKPSRDICQRGTSLTIQCQVDSQVTMMFWYRQQPGQSLTLIATANQGSEATYESGFVIDKFPISRPNLTFSTLTVSNMSPEDSSIYLCSVEDLRGVNTEAFFGQGTRLTVV.

The chain combines TRBV20-1 with TRBJ1-3; maybe TRBD1 (5 bases). V dropped 3 bases and J dropped 8 bases, with 14 bases sitting between them. The CDR3 consists of 13 residues. CDR1 is DFQATT, CDR2 SNEGSKA, per germline (reference sequence). The CDR3 DNA reads TGCAGTGCTAGCGGCCAGAGGGGTGACACCATATATTTT. Translation gives CSASGQRGDTIYF.

This clonotype was picked up many times. The V and J genes are TRBV2 and TRBJ2-7; TRBD2 matches at 15 bases. In germline, CDR1 is SNHLY, CDR2 FYNNEI. This CDR3 region has 16 residues. V trimming: 5 bases; J trimming: 4 bases; junction bases outside the gene matches: 6. The chain's CDR3 is CASSFPGTSGRYEQYF. The CDR3 nucleotides read TGTGCCAGCAGTTTTCCCGGGACTAGCGGGAGGTACGAGCAGTACTTC.

This clonotype was seen a handful of times. The chain joins TRBV12-3 or TRBV12-4 to TRBJ2-3, with a tentative D call TRBD1 (6 bases). Trimming removed 6 bases at V and 2 bases at J, with 15 bases between. The CDR3 contains 15 residues. The CDR3 DNA reads TGTGCCAGCAGGAAACAGGGAGTCAACACAGATACGCAGTATTTT. Residues: CASRKQGVNTDTQYF.

This clonotype has a single count. V usage is TRBV19 and J usage is TRBJ1-5; TRBD1 agrees at 8 bases. Germline V gene sequence: CDR1 LNHDA, CDR2 SQIVND (reference sequence). The CDR3 has 15 residues. J was trimmed by 3 bases and V by 1 base; bases with no gene match: 2. The chain's CDR3 is CASSIGTGFNQPQHF. CDR3 nucleotide sequence: TGTGCCAGTAGTATAGGGACAGGGTTCAATCAGCCCCAGCATTTT.